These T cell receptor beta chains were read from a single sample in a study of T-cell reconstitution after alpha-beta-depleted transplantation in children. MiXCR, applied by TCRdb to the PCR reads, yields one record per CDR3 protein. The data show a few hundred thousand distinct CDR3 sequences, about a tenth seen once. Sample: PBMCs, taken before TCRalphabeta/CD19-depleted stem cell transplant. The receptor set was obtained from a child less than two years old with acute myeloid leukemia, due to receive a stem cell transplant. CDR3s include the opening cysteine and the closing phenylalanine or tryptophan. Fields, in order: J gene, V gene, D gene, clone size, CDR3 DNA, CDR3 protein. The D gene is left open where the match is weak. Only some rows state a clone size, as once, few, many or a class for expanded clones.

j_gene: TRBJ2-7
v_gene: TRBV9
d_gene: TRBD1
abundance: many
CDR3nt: TGTGCCAGCAGTGCCTCGGGACAGGGTGGTAATTGGCAGTACTTC
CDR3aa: CASSASGQGGNWQYF

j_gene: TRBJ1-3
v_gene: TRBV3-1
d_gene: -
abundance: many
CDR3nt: TGTGCCAGCAGCCAAGCGCGCGAAAACACCATATATTTT
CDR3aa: CASSQARENTIYF

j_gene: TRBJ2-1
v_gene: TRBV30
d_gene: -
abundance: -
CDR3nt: TGTGCCTGGAGTTCACAGTATGAGCAGTTCTTC
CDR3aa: CAWSSQYEQFF

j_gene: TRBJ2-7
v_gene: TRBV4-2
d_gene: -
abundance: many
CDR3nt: TGTGCCAGCAGCCAAGATAGGCTCTCGAAGCCCTCCTACGAGCAGTACTTC
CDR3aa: CASSQDRLSKPSYEQYF

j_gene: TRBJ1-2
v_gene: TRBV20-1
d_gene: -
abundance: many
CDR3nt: TGCAGTGCTACCCGGGACCCCCTGGGCTACACCTTC
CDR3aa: CSATRDPLGYTF

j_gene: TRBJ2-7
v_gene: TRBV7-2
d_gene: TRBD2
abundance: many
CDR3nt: TGTGCCAGCAGCCTGACTAGCGGGCGCCTCTACGAGCAGTACTTC
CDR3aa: CASSLTSGRLYEQYF

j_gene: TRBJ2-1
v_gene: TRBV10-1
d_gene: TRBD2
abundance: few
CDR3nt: TGCGCCAGCAGTCTGGCACTAGCGGGAGTGAATGAGCAGTTCTTC
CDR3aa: CASSLALAGVNEQFF

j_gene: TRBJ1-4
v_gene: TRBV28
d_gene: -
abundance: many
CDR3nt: TGTGCCAGCAGTTTAATGGGGCTATTCTTTGCAACTAATGAAAAACTGTTTTTT
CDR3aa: CASSLMGLFFATNEKLFF

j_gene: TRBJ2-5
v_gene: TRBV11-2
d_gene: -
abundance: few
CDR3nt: TGTTCCAGCGAATCGGGGGACCAAGAGACCCAGTACTTC
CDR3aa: CSSESGDQETQYF

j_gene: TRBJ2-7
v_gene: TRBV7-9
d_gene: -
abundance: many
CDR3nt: TGTGCCAGCAGCTTAATGCCGTACGAGCAGTACTTC
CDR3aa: CASSLMPYEQYF

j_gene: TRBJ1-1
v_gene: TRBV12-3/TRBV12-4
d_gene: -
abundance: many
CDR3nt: TGTGCCAGCAAGGAACCAGATCAAGACACTGAAGCTTTCTTT
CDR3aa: CASKEPDQDTEAFF

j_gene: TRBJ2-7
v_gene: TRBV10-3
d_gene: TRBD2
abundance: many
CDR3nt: TGTGCCATCAGTGAGCGGGAGGGGTACGAGCAGTACTTC
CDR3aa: CAISEREGYEQYF

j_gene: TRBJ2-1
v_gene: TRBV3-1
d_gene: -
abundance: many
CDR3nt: TGTGCCAGCAGCCAAGGCCCAAGCAAATACCATGAGCAGTTCTTC
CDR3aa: CASSQGPSKYHEQFF

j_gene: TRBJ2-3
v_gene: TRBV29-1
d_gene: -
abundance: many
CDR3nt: TGCAGCGTTGGTCATCCGGGACTCAGCACAGATACGCAGTATTTT
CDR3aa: CSVGHPGLSTDTQYF

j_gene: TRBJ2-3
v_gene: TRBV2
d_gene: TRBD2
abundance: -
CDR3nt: TGTGCCAGCATCGGGACTAGCGGGCGGACAGATACGCAGTATTTT
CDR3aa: CASIGTSGRTDTQYF

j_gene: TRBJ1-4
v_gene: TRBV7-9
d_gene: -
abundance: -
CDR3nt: TGTGCCAGCAGCCAGAGCCAGTTAGCCGGTGAAAAACTGTTTTTT
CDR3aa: CASSQSQLAGEKLFF

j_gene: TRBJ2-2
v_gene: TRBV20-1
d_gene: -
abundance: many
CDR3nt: TGCAGTGCTAGTGACACCGGGACCCCCGGAACCGGGGAGCTGTTTTTT
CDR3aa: CSASDTGTPGTGELFF

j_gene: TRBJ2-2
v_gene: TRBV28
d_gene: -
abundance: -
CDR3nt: TGTGCCAGCAGTTTAGGGCCGCCGCACACCGGGGAGCTGTTTTTT
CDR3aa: CASSLGPPHTGELFF

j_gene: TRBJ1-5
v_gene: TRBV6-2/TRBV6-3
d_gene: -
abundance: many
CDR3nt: TGTGCCAGCAGTTACGTGTCGGGGGCAAATCAGCCCCAGCATTTT
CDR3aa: CASSYVSGANQPQHF

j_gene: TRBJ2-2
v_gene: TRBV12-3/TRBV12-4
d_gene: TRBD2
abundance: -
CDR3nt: TGTGCCAGCAGTATAAGACTAGCGGGGGAGACCGGGGAGCCGTTTTTT
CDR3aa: CASSIRLAGETGEPFF

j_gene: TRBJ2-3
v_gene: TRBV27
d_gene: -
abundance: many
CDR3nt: TGTGCCAGCAGGCCCGTGGGAAATCCGGGTACGCAGTATTTT
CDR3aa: CASRPVGNPGTQYF

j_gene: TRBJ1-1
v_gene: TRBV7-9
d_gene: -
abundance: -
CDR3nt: TGTGCCAGCAGCCCCCGTAGGGGCAGGGGGAACACTGAAGCTTTCTTT
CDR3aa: CASSPRRGRGNTEAFF

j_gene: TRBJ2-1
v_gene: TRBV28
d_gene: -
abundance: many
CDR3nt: TGTGCCAGCAGTCCCGACTCCGATGAGCAGTTCTTC
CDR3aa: CASSPDSDEQFF

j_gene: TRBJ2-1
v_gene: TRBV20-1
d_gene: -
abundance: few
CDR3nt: TGCAGTGCTAGCATCAGAGGCCCCAATGAGCAGTTCTTC
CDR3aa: CSASIRGPNEQFF

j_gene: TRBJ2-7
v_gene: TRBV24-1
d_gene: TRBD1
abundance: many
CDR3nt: TGTGCCACCAGTGACCGGGACAGGCTGATCCTGACTGCCTCCTACGAGCAGTACTTC
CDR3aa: CATSDRDRLILTASYEQYF

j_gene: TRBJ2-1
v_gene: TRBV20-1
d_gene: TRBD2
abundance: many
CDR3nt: TGCAGTGCTACACTACTAGCGGGAGTGCCCAATGAGCAGTTCTTC
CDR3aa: CSATLLAGVPNEQFF

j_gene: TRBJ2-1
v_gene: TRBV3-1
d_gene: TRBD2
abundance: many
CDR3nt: TGTGCCAGCAGCCACGGACTAGCGGAGCAGTTCTTC
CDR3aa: CASSHGLAEQFF

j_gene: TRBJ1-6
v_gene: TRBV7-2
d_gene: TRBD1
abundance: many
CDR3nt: TGTGCCAGCAGCTTAGGACAGGGCTACTCACCCCTCCACTTT
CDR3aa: CASSLGQGYSPLHF

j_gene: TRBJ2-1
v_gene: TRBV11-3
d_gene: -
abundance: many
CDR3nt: TGTGCCAGCAGCTTATTTGGGCAGGAGGATGAGCAGTTCTTC
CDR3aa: CASSLFGQEDEQFF

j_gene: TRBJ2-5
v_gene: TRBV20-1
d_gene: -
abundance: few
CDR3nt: TGCAGTGCTAGAGACGAAGGTTTGAAAGAGACCCAGTACTTC
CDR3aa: CSARDEGLKETQYF

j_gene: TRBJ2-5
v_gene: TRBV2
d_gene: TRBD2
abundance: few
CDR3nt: TGTGCCAGCAGTGAACTAGCGGAAGAGACCCAGTACTTC
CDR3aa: CASSELAEETQYF

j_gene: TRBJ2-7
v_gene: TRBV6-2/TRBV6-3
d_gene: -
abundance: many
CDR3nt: TGTGCCAGCAGCCCCGACGCCTACGAGCAGTACTTC
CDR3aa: CASSPDAYEQYF

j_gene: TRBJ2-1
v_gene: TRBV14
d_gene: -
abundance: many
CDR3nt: TGTGCCAGCAGCCAAGATTTCCCGCGGTGGTACAATGAGCAGTTCTTC
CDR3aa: CASSQDFPRWYNEQFF

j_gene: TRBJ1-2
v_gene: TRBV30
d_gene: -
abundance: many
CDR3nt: TGTGCCTGGAGTGTACGAGGGAACTATGGCTACACCTTC
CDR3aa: CAWSVRGNYGYTF

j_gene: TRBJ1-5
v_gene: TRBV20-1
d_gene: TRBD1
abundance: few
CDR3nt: TGCTGCGTCTGGGCGAGCGGGACAGGGGGGAATCAGCCCCAGCATTTT
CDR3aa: CCVWASGTGGNQPQHF

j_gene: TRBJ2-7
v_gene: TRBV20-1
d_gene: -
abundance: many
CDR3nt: TGCAGTGCTAGCCCTTCACGCTACGAGCAGTACTTC
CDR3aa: CSASPSRYEQYF

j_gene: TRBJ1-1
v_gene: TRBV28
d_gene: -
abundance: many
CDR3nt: TGTGCCAGCGGGGGGGGTCGGCACACTGAAGCTTTCTTT
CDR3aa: CASGGGRHTEAFF

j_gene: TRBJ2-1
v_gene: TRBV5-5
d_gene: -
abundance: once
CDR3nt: TGTGCCAGCAGCCTCCATGACGAGAATGAGCAGTTCTTC
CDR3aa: CASSLHDENEQFF

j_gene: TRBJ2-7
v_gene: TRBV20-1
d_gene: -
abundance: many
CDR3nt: TGCAGTGCTAGAGACCGCAGCGGAGCCCCACACGAGCAGTACTTC
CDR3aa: CSARDRSGAPHEQYF

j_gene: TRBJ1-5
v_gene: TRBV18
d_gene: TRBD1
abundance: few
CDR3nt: TGTGCCAGCTCACCGGGACAGGGGGCCTTGGGCAATCAGCCCCAGCATTTT
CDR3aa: CASSPGQGALGNQPQHF

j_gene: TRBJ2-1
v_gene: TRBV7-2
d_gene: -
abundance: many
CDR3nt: TGTGCCAGCAGCTTAGGAGTGACCGCCAAGGAGCAGTTCTTC
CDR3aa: CASSLGVTAKEQFF

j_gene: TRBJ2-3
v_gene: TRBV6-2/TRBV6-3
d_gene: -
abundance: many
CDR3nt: TGTGCCAGCAGTCAGGGGCCCGACACAGATACGCAGTATTTT
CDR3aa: CASSQGPDTDTQYF

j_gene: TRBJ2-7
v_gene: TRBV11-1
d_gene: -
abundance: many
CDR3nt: TGTGCCAGCAGCCTTTCGGGGGCCACGGAGCAGTACTTC
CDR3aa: CASSLSGATEQYF

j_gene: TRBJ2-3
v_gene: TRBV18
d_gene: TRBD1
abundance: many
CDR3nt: TGTGCCAGCTCATATGGGACAGGGGGCGATACGCAGTATTTT
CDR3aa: CASSYGTGGDTQYF

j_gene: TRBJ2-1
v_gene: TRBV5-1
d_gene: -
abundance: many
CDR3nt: TGCGCCAGCAGCTTGGTAGGACAGCCGTACAATGAGCAGTTCTTC
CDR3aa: CASSLVGQPYNEQFF

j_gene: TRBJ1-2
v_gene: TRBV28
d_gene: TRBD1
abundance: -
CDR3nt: TGTGCCAGCAGGATGGGACAGGGGGCGGATGGCTACACCTTC
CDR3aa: CASRMGQGADGYTF

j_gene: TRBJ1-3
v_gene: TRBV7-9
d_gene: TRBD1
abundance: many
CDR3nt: TGTGCCAGCAGCATCGGACAGGGGCTAAGAAACACCATATATTTT
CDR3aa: CASSIGQGLRNTIYF

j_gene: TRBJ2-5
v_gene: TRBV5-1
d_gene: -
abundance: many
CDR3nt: TGTGCCAGCAGTTTAGGCGGTGAAGAGACCCAGTACTTC
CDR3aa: CASSLGGEETQYF

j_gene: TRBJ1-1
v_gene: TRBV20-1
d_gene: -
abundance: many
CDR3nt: TGCAGTGCTAGCTCGACGGTGAACACTGAAGCTTTCTTT
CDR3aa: CSASSTVNTEAFF